This note documents a single TCR beta chain sequence. This CDR3 comprises 14 residues. Looked up from germline, CDR1 is MDHEN and CDR2 is SYDVKM. Trimming removed 6 bases at V and 0 bases at J, with 11 bases between. The data were taken from a study of shared clonotypes between healthy human individuals. Profiled with immunoSEQ multiplex PCR; TCRdb holds only in-frame clones, not every one. Altogether 2 million to 2.5 million clones are present, 85% to 95% being singletons, with the ten largest covering about 0.36%. This receptor was obtained from a man aged 18 to 30 in good health. Some clones in this sample may be carry-over from other donors' samples. Sequencing was performed on naive CD4+ T cells from PBMCs. Sample subset: CD45RA+ positively selected. V is TRBV28 and J is TRBJ1-2; a possible D gene is TRBD1 (6 bases). CDR3 coding DNA: TGTGCCAGCAGGGGGGGCGGATCTAACTATGGCTACACCTTC. Translating gives CASRGGGSNYGYTF.